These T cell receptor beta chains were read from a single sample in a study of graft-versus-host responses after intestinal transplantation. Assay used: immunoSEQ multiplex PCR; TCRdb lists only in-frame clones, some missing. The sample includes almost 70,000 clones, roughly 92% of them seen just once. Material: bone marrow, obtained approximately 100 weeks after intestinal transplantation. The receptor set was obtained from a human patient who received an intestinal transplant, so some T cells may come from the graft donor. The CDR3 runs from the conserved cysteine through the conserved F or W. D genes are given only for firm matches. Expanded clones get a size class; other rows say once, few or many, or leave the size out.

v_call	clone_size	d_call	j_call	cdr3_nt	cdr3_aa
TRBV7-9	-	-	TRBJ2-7	TGTGCCAGCAGCTTATTCTTCGGCCCGACGGGCGAGCAGTACTTC	CASSLFFGPTGEQYF
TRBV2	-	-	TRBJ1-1	TGTGCCGGCCGGGGGGTCGAAGTTGATTACACTGAAGCTTTCTTT	CAGRGVEVDYTEAFF
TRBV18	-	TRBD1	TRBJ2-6	TGTGCCAGCTCACCCGGACAGGGGGGCTCTGGGGCCAACGTCCTGACTTTC	CASSPGQGGSGANVLTF
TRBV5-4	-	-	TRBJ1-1	TGTGCCAGCAGCTTGGCCGAGGGGAAGGCGGTGGGAGCTTTCTTT	CASSLAEGKAVGAFF
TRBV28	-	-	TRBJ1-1	TGTGCCAGCAGTTCCCCCTGGACACGTTCGAACACTGAAGCTTTCTTT	CASSSPWTRSNTEAFF
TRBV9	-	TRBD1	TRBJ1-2	TGTGCCAGCAGCGTAGATTCAGGGGGCGACTATGGCTACACCTTC	CASSVDSGGDYGYTF
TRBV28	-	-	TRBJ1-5	TGTGCCAGCAGTTTATCGGAAGGAATCTATAGCAATCAGCCCCAGCATTTT	CASSLSEGIYSNQPQHF
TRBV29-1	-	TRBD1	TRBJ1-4	TGCAGCGTGATGGGACAGGGCGATGAAAAACTGTTTTTT	CSVMGQGDEKLFF
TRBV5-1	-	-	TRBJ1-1	TGCGCCAGCAGCTTGGGCGGATCGGCATACACTGAAGCTTTCTTT	CASSLGGSAYTEAFF
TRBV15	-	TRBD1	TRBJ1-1	TGTGCCACCAGCAGAGAACAGGGGGACACTGAAGCTTTCTTT	CATSREQGDTEAFF
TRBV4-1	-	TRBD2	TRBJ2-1	TGCGCCAGCAGCCTCGAGGGTATAGCGGGAGGGAACAATGAGCAGTTCTTC	CASSLEGIAGGNNEQFF
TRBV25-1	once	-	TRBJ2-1	TGTGCCAGCAGTGAATTCCCCTCCAATGAGCAGTTCTTC	CASSEFPSNEQFF
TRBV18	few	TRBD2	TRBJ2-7	TGTGCCAGCTCACCACCGTTAGCGGGGGGCTCCTACGAGCAGTACTTC	CASSPPLAGGSYEQYF
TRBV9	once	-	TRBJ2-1	TGTGCCAGCAGCGTAGTGCTAGCCGATGAGCAGTTCTTC	CASSVVLADEQFF
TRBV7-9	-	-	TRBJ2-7	TGTGCCAGCAGCTTAGCGACGGGCTACGAGCAGTACTTC	CASSLATGYEQYF
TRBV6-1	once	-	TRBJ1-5	TGTGCCACGGGGGGCACCCGCAATCAGCCCCAGCATTTT	CATGGTRNQPQHF
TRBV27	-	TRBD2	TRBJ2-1	TGTGCCAGCAGTTTATCCCCCGCCCCTATACTAGCGGGAGTTCGTCTACTCTCCTACAATGAGCAGTTCTTC	CASSLSPAPILAGVRLLSYNEQFF
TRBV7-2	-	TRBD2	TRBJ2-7	TGTGCCAGCAGCTCGGGAGGGCGGGACGAGCAGTACTTC	CASSSGGRDEQYF
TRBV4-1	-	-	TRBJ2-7	TGCGCCAGCAGCCCAGATCAGGCCAGATACTACGAGCAGTACTTC	CASSPDQARYYEQYF
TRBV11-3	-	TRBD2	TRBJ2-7	TGTGCCAGCAGCTTAGAGGCGGGAGTCTACGAGCAGTACTTC	CASSLEAGVYEQYF
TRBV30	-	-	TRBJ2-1	TGTGCCTGGAGTGTATTCTTTGAGCAGTTCTTC	CAWSVFFEQFF
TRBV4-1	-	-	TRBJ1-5	TGCGCCAGCAGCCAACAACCCTATAGCAATCAGCCCCAGCATTTT	CASSQQPYSNQPQHF
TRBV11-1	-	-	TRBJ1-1	TGTGCCAGCAGCTTAGCTTGGGGGGAAGCTTTCTTT	CASSLAWGEAFF
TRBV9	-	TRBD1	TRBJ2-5	TGTGCCAGCAGCGGCGGACAGGGTGGGGAGACCCAGTACTTC	CASSGGQGGETQYF
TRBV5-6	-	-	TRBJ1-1	TGTGCCAGCAGTTTTGGTTCAAGCACTGAAGCTTTCTTT	CASSFGSSTEAFF